This record covers a single TCR beta chain. The antigen remains unidentified. At the survey level, the v3.0 immunoSEQ assay was run. TCRdb's table, derived via immunoSEQ multiplex PCR, lists solely in-frame clones and lacks some. The sample consists of roughly 16,000 clones, around 94% of them appearing once. Losses at the gene ends were 5 bases for V and 4 bases for J; bases not matched to a gene: 4. The CDR3 has 15 amino acids. Germline V CDR1 and CDR2: SGHNT, YYREEE (reference sequence). This entry belongs to a study of long-term antiretroviral therapy in people with HIV. Overall study findings and caveats: Clonal expansions arising prior to ART prevailed in the repertoire at every time point.

Specimen: unsorted PBMCs, collected just under 6.5 years after starting antiretroviral therapy. The receptor comes from a woman in her forties or fifties with HIV. This rearrangement joins TRBV5-4 to TRBJ2-6, with 9 bases matching TRBD1. CDR3 nucleotide sequence: TGTGCCAGCAGGAGGACAGGGGAGGGGGCCAACGTCCTGACTTTC. Its protein product is CASRRTGEGANVLTF. Using reference TRBV5-4 and TRBJ2-6 for the parts outside the CDR3, the full variable domain is ETGVTQSPTHLIKTRGQQVTLRCSSQSGHNTVSWYQQALGQGPQFIFQYYREEENGRGNFPPRFSGLQFPNYSSELNVNALELDDSALYLCASRRTGEGANVLTFGAGSRLTVL.